Listed below are T cell receptor beta chains from one sample, sequenced in a study of Graves' ophthalmopathy and Graves' hyperthyroidism. One entry per CDR3 protein, called by TCRdb with MiXCR from the multiplex PCR reads. In the table there are over 650,000 distinct CDR3 sequences, over 40% of which are singletons. Material: peripheral blood. These receptors all come from an adult man with Graves' ophthalmopathy. CDR3s include the opening cysteine and the closing phenylalanine or tryptophan. Fields, in order: clone size, D gene, V gene, J gene, CDR3 DNA, CDR3 protein. The D gene is left open where the match is weak. Only some rows state a clone size, as once, few, many or a class for expanded clones.

NA	NA	TRBV25-1	TRBJ2-7	TGTGCCAGCAGCCCTCCCGTCGGGACGGCCTACGAGCAGTACTTC	CASSPPVGTAYEQYF
many	NA	TRBV9	TRBJ1-2	TGTGCCAGCTGGGGGGGGGTCGGCTATGGCTACACCTTC	CASWGGVGYGYTF
NA	TRBD1	TRBV19	TRBJ1-1	TGTGCCAGCCACGGGACAGGGAACACTGAAGCTTTCTTT	CASHGTGNTEAFF
few	TRBD1	TRBV19	TRBJ1-5	TGTGCCAGTAGTCATGCTCCACGGGACAGGGGGGAGTTCGGCAATCAGCCCCAGCATTTT	CASSHAPRDRGEFGNQPQHF
many	TRBD2	TRBV4-3	TRBJ2-5	TGCGCCAGCAGCCAAGAATGGGGGGGAGTTGCAGAGACCCAGTACTTC	CASSQEWGGVAETQYF
NA	NA	TRBV12-3/TRBV12-4	TRBJ1-4	TGTGCCAGCCGCCCGGGCGGGGGGTATGAAAAACTGTTTTTT	CASRPGGGYEKLFF
many	TRBD1	TRBV15	TRBJ1-2	TGTGCCACCAGCAGAGAGCGGGGGACAGCGTATGGCTACACCTTC	CATSRERGTAYGYTF
NA	NA	TRBV25-1	TRBJ1-6	TGTGCCACCTCGGACAGCAGCTCCTATAATTCACCCCTCCACTTT	CATSDSSSYNSPLHF
NA	NA	TRBV2	TRBJ2-7	TGTGCCAGCGTCCGGGACTCCTACGAGCAGTACTTC	CASVRDSYEQYF
few	NA	TRBV2	TRBJ2-5	TGTGCCAGCAGTGGAAGGACTCCACGGGAGACCCAGTACTTC	CASSGRTPRETQYF
many	NA	TRBV12-3/TRBV12-4	TRBJ1-5	TGTGCCAGCAGTCTATGGGGCAGGACAGATAGCAATCAGCCCCAGCATTTT	CASSLWGRTDSNQPQHF
NA	TRBD1	TRBV7-2	TRBJ2-6	TGTGCCAGCAGCCGAACAGGGGGCGGTGGGGCCAACGTCCTGACTTTC	CASSRTGGGGANVLTF
NA	TRBD2	TRBV7-2	TRBJ2-2	TGTGCCAGCAGCTTAGTTGTTAGCGGGGGGGCAGTGAACACCGGGGAGCTGTTTTTT	CASSLVVSGGAVNTGELFF
NA	NA	TRBV15	TRBJ1-1	TGTGCCACCAGCAGCCAAGGAGCCGAACACACTGAAGCTTTCTTT	CATSSQGAEHTEAFF
NA	NA	TRBV19	TRBJ2-1	TGTGCCAGTAGTACTGGGCTAGGTGAGCAGTTCTTC	CASSTGLGEQFF
NA	NA	TRBV6-1	TRBJ2-7	TGTGCCAGCAGTGTAGGACACCTGTTGGGCGAGCAGTACTTC	CASSVGHLLGEQYF
NA	NA	TRBV10-3	TRBJ1-2	TGTGCCAGCAGTGAAGCGGTGGAGAGGGACGGCTACACCTTC	CASSEAVERDGYTF
few	NA	TRBV2	TRBJ1-4	TGTGCCAGCAGTGACAGAAGAACAACTAATGAAAAACTGTTTTTT	CASSDRRTTNEKLFF
NA	TRBD1	TRBV12-3/TRBV12-4	TRBJ1-4	TGTGCCAGCACCGCGGGTACAGGGGTAGAAAAACTGTTTTTT	CASTAGTGVEKLFF
NA	TRBD1	TRBV11-1	TRBJ1-2	TGTGCCAGCAGCTTAGTAAGGACAGGGTCCGGCTACACCTTC	CASSLVRTGSGYTF
NA	NA	TRBV15	TRBJ1-3	TGTGCCACCAGCAGAGTAGCGGGGAGGCAAAACACCATATATTTT	CATSRVAGRQNTIYF
NA	TRBD1	TRBV25-1	TRBJ1-6	TGTGCCAGCGCCACCGGGACAGGGGGATCACCCCTCCACTTT	CASATGTGGSPLHF
few	NA	TRBV12-3/TRBV12-4	TRBJ2-2	TGTGCCAGCAGCCCCGACAGACTCCACACCGGGGAGCTGTTTTTT	CASSPDRLHTGELFF
many	NA	TRBV11-2	TRBJ2-6	TGTGCCAGCAAGGGGTTCTCTGGGGCCAACGTCCTGACTTTC	CASKGFSGANVLTF
NA	TRBD2	TRBV25-1	TRBJ2-7	TGTGCCAGTAGTCTGAACCCTAGCGGGACCGACTCACTCGAGCAGTACTTC	CASSLNPSGTDSLEQYF
many	NA	TRBV4-1	TRBJ1-3	TGCGCCAGCAGCCAGGTACCTTGGACGGAAGGAAACACCATATATTTT	CASSQVPWTEGNTIYF
NA	NA	TRBV29-1	TRBJ1-2	TGCAGTGAGTCGAGCTTGGGGGAAATTGGCTACACCTTC	CSESSLGEIGYTF
NA	NA	TRBV7-6	TRBJ1-5	TGTGCCAGCAGCTTGGGGGCTAACAACAATCAGCCCCAGCATTTT	CASSLGANNNQPQHF
few	NA	TRBV6-6	TRBJ1-1	TGTGCCAGCAGCCTACTCGTGGGGGAAGCTTTCTTT	CASSLLVGEAFF
many	NA	TRBV6-6	TRBJ2-5	TGTGCCAGCAGTGAAAGGGTAGAGACCCAGTACTTC	CASSERVETQYF
few	NA	TRBV7-2	TRBJ2-3	TGTGCCAGCAGCTTATGGCAGGGACTGGCAGATACGCAGTATTTT	CASSLWQGLADTQYF
many	NA	TRBV24-1	TRBJ2-2	TGTGCCACCAGTGATTTATTAGGGCCGAACACCGGGGAGCTGTTTTTT	CATSDLLGPNTGELFF
NA	NA	TRBV10-3	TRBJ1-2	TGTGCCAGCAGTGAAAGTCGGGGTTCTAACTATGGCTACACCTTC	CASSESRGSNYGYTF
many	NA	TRBV7-9	TRBJ1-2	TGTGCCAGCAGCTTAGGAGTCGCAAAAGGGAATGGCTACACCTTC	CASSLGVAKGNGYTF
NA	NA	TRBV11-2	TRBJ2-7	TGTGCCGGCAGCCCACCGGGGCAATACGAGCAGTACTTC	CAGSPPGQYEQYF
NA	NA	TRBV10-3	TRBJ2-5	TGTGCCATCAGTGAGGGGGCGCCCCGGGAGACCCAGTACTTC	CAISEGAPRETQYF